The 15 T cell receptor beta chains below were found in one sample sequenced in a study of blood T cell repertoires in COVID-19. Using immunoSEQ multiplex PCR, the repertoire was profiled, and TCRdb retains in-frame clones only, with some absent. The sample lists around 290,000 clones; 75% to 90% were seen once. Material: peripheral blood. These receptors came from a woman aged 70-85 years with COVID-19, enrolled during active disease.

The chain carries TRBV7-2 and TRBJ2-3; D may be TRBD1 (6 bases). V was clipped by 0 bases and J by 2 bases, with 9 bases between them. Germline V gene lookup returns CDR1 SGHTA and CDR2 FQGNSA. There are 15 residues in the CDR3. The CDR3 DNA reads TGTGCCAGCAGCTTAGCGGGGGCCGCCACAGATACGCAGTATTTT. Its translation is CASSLAGAATDTQYF.

CDR3 in amino acids: CASSKQGWGFGYTF. CDR3 bases: TGTGCCAGCAGTAAACAGGGTTGGGGTTTTGGCTACACCTTC. The chain is built from TRBV28 and TRBJ1-2, with D tentatively TRBD1 (6 bases). CDR3 length: 14 residues. V was pared by 5 bases and J by 7 bases, with 17 bases between. Germline V lookup: CDR1 MDHEN, CDR2 SYDVKM.

The CDR3 nucleotides read TGTGCCAGCAGCCAAGCGAAGAGCGCTGAGTTCTTC. Encoded protein: CASSQAKSAEFF. This sequence joins TRBV3-1 (or the pseudogene TRBV3-2) and TRBJ2-1; no clear D gene. Trimming cost V 1 base and J 14 bases, with 12 bases left between them. This CDR3 has 12 amino acids. CDR1 is LGHDT, CDR2 YNNKEL, per germline (reference sequence).

This chain's CDR3 is CASSIGTTLETEAFF. Written as DNA, the CDR3 is TGTGCCAGTAGTATAGGGACAACCCTGGAAACTGAAGCTTTCTTT. This chain connects TRBV19 to TRBJ1-1; maybe TRBD1 (5 bases). This CDR3 has 15 residues. Per germline, CDR1 LNHDA and CDR2 SQIVND (reference sequence). With 1 base removed from V and 5 bases from J, the gap between germline ends came to 14 bases.

This chain joins TRBV10-3 and TRBJ2-7, with a weak D call TRBD2 (6 bases). V lost 10 bases and J lost 2, with 18 bases in between. Germline V gene data show CDR1 as ENHRY and CDR2 as SYGVKD. The CDR3 loop spans 14 amino acids. The CDR3 DNA is TGTGCCACCTTGACGGCGGGGCAGCCCTACGAGCAGTACTTC. This translates into CATLTAGQPYEQYF.

The chain employs TRBV5-8 and TRBJ2-7; D gene unclear. Trimming removed 5 bases from V and 0 bases from J, with 9 bases in between. Germline V lookup: CDR1 SGHTS, CDR2 YDEGEE. The CDR3 covers 13 residues. In DNA, the CDR3 is TGTGCCAGCAGTAGGAGAGCCTCCTACGAGCAGTACTTC. Protein product: CASSRRASYEQYF.

The V gene is TRBV9, the J gene TRBJ2-7, with TRBD1 as a possible D gene (5 bases). Trimming removed 0 bases from V and 2 bases from J, with 12 bases in between. The CDR3 spans 15 residues. From germline, CDR1 is SGDLS and CDR2 YYNGEE. The CDR3 loop reads CASSVDPGQAYEQYF. The CDR3 DNA follows: TGTGCCAGCAGCGTAGATCCAGGGCAAGCCTACGAGCAGTACTTC. The whole variable domain, filled in from reference TRBV9 and TRBJ2-7, reads DSGVTQTPKHLITATGQRVTLRCSPRSGDLSVYWYQQSLDQGLQFLIQYYNGEERAKGNILERFSAQQFPDLHSELNLSSLELGDSALYFCASSVDPGQAYEQYFGPGTRLTVT.

CDR3 amino acids: CASSRTGNNQPQHF. The CDR3 DNA follows: TGTGCCAGCAGCCGGACAGGGAACAATCAGCCCCAGCATTTT. This chain uses TRBV9 with TRBJ1-5; TRBD1 matches at 8 bases. V gave up 4 bases and J gave up 3 bases; unmatched junction bases: 3. The germline gives CDR1 SGDLS, CDR2 YYNGEE. The CDR3 runs 14 residues.

The rearrangement joins TRBV4-3 to TRBJ1-2; D call uncertain. The length of the CDR3 is 15 residues. The V gene lost 4 bases and the J gene lost 0 bases, with 12 bases spanning the gap. The germline gives CDR1 LGHNA, CDR2 YSLEER. This CDR3 reads CASSPSFASNYGYTF. The CDR3 DNA is TGCGCCAGCAGCCCTAGCTTTGCCTCTAACTATGGCTACACCTTC.

The J gene is TRBJ1-5, the V gene TRBV18; the D gene is possibly TRBD1 (6 bases). This CDR3 has 15 residues. Germline V gene sequence: CDR1 KGHSH, CDR2 LQKENI. The ends were cut back, 3 bases at V and 5 bases at J, with 14 bases in the middle. For the CDR3, the DNA is TGTGCCAGCTCACCCGGCGGGGGCGCTTATCAGCCCCAGCATTTT. Its protein product is CASSPGGGAYQPQHF.

V is TRBV5-6 and J is TRBJ2-5; the match to TRBD2 covers 10 bases. The V and J ends lost 4 bases and 2 bases, in that order; junction bases with no gene match: 2. CDR1 and CDR2 from the germline V gene are SGHDT and YYEEEE. This CDR3 has 14 amino acids. The CDR3 region is CASSRAGGQETQYF. CDR3 nucleotide sequence: TGTGCCAGCAGCCGAGCGGGGGGGCAAGAGACCCAGTACTTC.

The J gene is TRBJ2-3, the V gene TRBV9; the D gene is possibly TRBD1 (5 bases). Trimming cost V 4 bases and J 2 bases, with 14 bases left between them. Germline V gene data show CDR1 as SGDLS and CDR2 as YYNGEE. The CDR3 runs 15 residues. The CDR3 spells CASSLARGNTDTQYF. The CDR3 DNA reads TGTGCCAGCAGCCTGGCAAGGGGAAACACAGATACGCAGTATTTT.

V usage is TRBV12-5 and J usage is TRBJ2-1; 10 bases are shared with TRBD2. The J segment lost 4 bases and the V segment lost 5 bases, leaving 8 bases of the junction unmatched. The CDR3 contains 16 residues. CDR1 and CDR2 from the germline V gene are LGHNT and FRNRAP. CDR3 nucleotides: TGTGCTAGTGGTACCGCTAGCGGGGGCTTATACAATGAGCAGTTCTTC. Protein: CASGTASGGLYNEQFF.

This clone was detected only once. V is TRBV9 and J is TRBJ1-6; 8 nucleotides line up with TRBD1. The germline gives CDR1 SGDLS, CDR2 YYNGEE. The V and J ends lost 4 bases and 10 bases, in that order; junction bases with no gene match: 10. CDR3 size: 15 residues. The CDR3 reads CASSTGQGGLSPLHF. CDR3 sequence (DNA): TGTGCCAGCAGCACCGGACAGGGTGGTCTCTCACCCCTCCACTTT.

This clone has a count of ten or more. Sequence at one end of the junction differs from germline and may be a read error. The chain couples TRBV30 to TRBJ2-5; D perhaps matches TRBD1 (5 bases). Germline CDR1 reads GTSNPN; CDR2 reads SVGIG (reference sequence). CDR3 length equals 16 residues. CDR3 DNA sequence: TGTGCCTGGATTAGAAGGGTTTGGGGCCACCAGGAGACCCAGTACTTC. This gives the protein CAWIRRVWGHQETQYF.